This TCR beta chain was captured in a study of shared clonotypes between healthy human individuals. Study overall: Every donor yielded three CD4 naive, three CD4 memory, two CD8 naive and one CD8 memory plate.

J was trimmed by 6 bases and V by 2 bases; bases with no gene match: 2. The CDR3 loop spans 15 amino acids. Germline V gives CDR1 ENHRY, CDR2 SYGVKD. The protocol was immunoSEQ multiplex PCR, while the TCRdb copy is restricted to in-frame clones and leaves out a portion. The data hold approximately 980,000 clones, with approximately 80% observed a single time. This clonotype was obtained from a man aged 18-30 years in good health. The chain joins TRBV10-3 to TRBJ2-3, with 13 bases lining up with TRBD2. Sequenced sample: memory CD4+ T cells sorted from blood. The subset here: CD45RA-negative fraction. CDR3 region: CAISEPGLAGDTQYF. The CDR3 bases are TGTGCCATCAGTGAGCCGGGACTAGCGGGGGATACGCAGTATTTT.